This TCR beta chain was captured in a study of regulatory T cells in long-lasting Graves disease (dated by TCRdb to the early 2020s). Some background on the complete study: Persistent Graves' disease was defined as persistently positive TSH receptor autoantibodies together with antithyroid drug treatment for over 5 years. TCR sequencing covered around 13 persistent and around 20 newly diagnosed Graves' disease patients, 33 samples in total. Antithyroid drugs had been taken for approximately ten years on average by persistent Graves' disease patients in the clinical cohort. Peripheral blood TCR sequencing and RNA sequencing compared persistent Graves' disease patients with newly diagnosed Graves' disease patients. The study was registered as a clinical trial and conducted in China.

Libraries were made using multiplex PCR. TCRdb lists the instrument as Illumina HiSeq 4000. CDR3 regions were amplified by Arm-PCR with iRepertoire HTBI primers to construct TCR beta libraries. Before sequencing, the PCR products underwent gel purification. The paper's processing steps were these. A total of fewer than 80 TRBV and 14 TRBJ segments were identified across samples and were used for gene usage analysis of CDR3 amino acid clonotypes. Filtered high-quality paired reads were merged into contigs using COPE and FqMerger. Contigs were aligned with BLAST to IMGT TRBV, TRBD and TRBJ reference genes, and CDR3 was defined per IMGT. Any clonotype with a frequency above 0.1% was classified as a highly expanded clone. Shannon entropy was used to measure repertoire diversity, and the Gini coefficient was used to measure V-J evenness. Clonotypes shared by more than one individual were considered public. The public reads were reanalyzed by TCRdb: fastp trimming at Q25, MiXCR alignment, in-frame beta chains only. Each record represents a unique CDR3 protein, reported with the most common genes and DNA among its rows. TCRdb, rather than the study authors, made the V and J calls. This sample is represented by about 290,000 distinct CDR3 sequences; 22% of them were singletons. The ten largest account for 56% of the sample.

According to the study, the label for this sample's time point signals: persistent/refractory GD, antithyroid drugs over 5 years with positive TRAb. For both TCR sequencing and RNA sequencing, RNA was extracted from PBMCs in TRIzol. The diagnosis of Graves' disease followed American Thyroid Association guidelines. Recruitment of patients was carried out at an endocrinology department in Xi'an, China. Each patient gave around 9 milliliters of peripheral blood, collected in an EDTA anticoagulant tube. Ficoll Paque Plus density gradient separation was used to isolate PBMCs, and no further T cell sorting was performed. RNA quality was checked with an Agilent 2100 Bioanalyzer and agarose gel, and concentration with a NanoDrop 2000. This clonotype was detected ten times or more. This clone's antigen is unknown. Base qualities are not at hand, and no much larger clone is one base apart. Study-wide findings and limitations: The small sample size was acknowledged by the authors as a limitation that may reduce accuracy. Because the primary lesion, thyroid tissue, could not be accessed, the study looked at peripheral blood alone. Persistent disease showed preferential use of TRBV28, TRBJ1-2 and TRBJ2-5, whereas newly diagnosed disease favored TRBV20-1 and TRBJ2-1. Patients with persistent disease shared more public clonotypes (about 2,700) than newly diagnosed patients did (more than 900). Persistent Graves' disease patients showed lower TCR Shannon entropy and fewer highly expanded clones than newly diagnosed patients, suggesting clonal expansion. Sequencing and analysis were restricted to the TCR beta chain.

The CDR3 covers 18 residues, taking in both the cysteine and the phenylalanine. Of the read, only the CDR3 DNA is kept; its 54 bases are in frame from base 1. The junction shows trimming of 8 bases on V and 7 bases on J, plus 29 bases between the germline ends. CDR1 and CDR2 (MNHNS, SASEGT) derive from the germline V gene. The specimen was peripheral blood mononuclear cells (PBMCs), collected when the disease was refractory, from a patient treated with antithyroid drugs. The rearrangement combines TRBV6-1 with TRBJ2-2; a weak D assignment points to TRBD1 (6 bases agree). This sequence originates from a female donor with Graves disease. The CDR3 reads as follows: CASAELPVGGLNDGELFF. At the DNA level, the sequence is TGTGCCAGCGCCGAGTTACCGGTAGGGGGATTGAATGACGGGGAGCTGTTTTTT.